The 7 T cell receptor beta chains in this list originate from one sample, sequenced in a study of blood T cells in healthy people across ages. The authors ran a second PCR of about 7 to 11 cycles using a sample-barcoded 5' primer and a J-beta primer mix. A single record per CDR3 protein comes from TCRdb applying MiXCR to the 5' RACE reads. The sample includes 650,000 to 1,000,000 distinct CDR3 sequences, around 36% of them seen just once. What was sequenced was blood. The source of these receptors is a man in his late teens or twenties in good health.

Regarding this clonotype: A read error is possible here, since a much larger clone lies one base away. J is TRBJ1-2 and V is TRBV30; possibly TRBD1 for D (5 bases). CDR1 and CDR2 from the germline V gene are GTSNPN and SVGIG (reference sequence). This CDR3 is built from 14 residues. This chain's CDR3 is CARSVRGRTYGYTF. The CDR3 nucleotides read TGTGCCCGGAGTGTGAGGGGTAGGACCTATGGCTACACCTTC.

The rearrangement uses TRBV6-1 and TRBJ2-5; the D gene is possibly TRBD2 (8 bases). This CDR3 has 19 residues. From germline, CDR1 is MNHNS and CDR2 SASEGT. The V end lost 5 bases, the J end lost 4 bases, and 29 bases lay between the germline ends. The CDR3 DNA is TGTGCCAGCAGTCAAGACAGGGTATGGCGGGGGGATGATCGAGAGACCCAGTACTTC. Translation gives CASSQDRVWRGDDRETQYF.

Comment on this clonotype: This may come from a read error, since a much larger clone is one base off. This chain links TRBV5-1 with TRBJ2-3; D perhaps matches TRBD1 (5 bases). Per the germline V gene, CDR1 is SGHRS and CDR2 is YFSETQ. Trimming pared 3 bases from V and 1 base from J, leaving 12 bases between. The CDR3 sequence is 15 residues long. CDR3 sequence reads: CASSYVGAGTDTQYF. CDR3 sequence (DNA): TGCGCCAGCAGCTATGTAGGGGCCGGCACAGATACGCAGTATTTT.

This clonotype was detected only a few times. The rearrangement joins TRBV28 to TRBJ2-4; D is possibly TRBD1 (5 bases). Germline CDR1 reads MDHEN; CDR2 reads SYDVKM. The CDR3 is 18 amino acids. Trimming cost V 1 base and J 1 base, with 17 bases left between them. In DNA form, the CDR3 reads TGTGCCAGCAGTTTATTAAAAGGGGCCAGCATGGCCAAAAACATTCAGTACTTC. Protein product: CASSLLKGASMAKNIQYF.

In the case of this clonotype: One base away lies a much larger clone, so this may be a sequencing read error. This chain links TRBV4-2 with TRBJ2-3; the match to TRBD2 covers 12 bases. CDR1 and CDR2 from the germline V gene are LGHNA and YNFKEQ. The CDR3 is 16 residues long. V trimming: 2 bases; J trimming: 8 bases; junction bases outside the gene matches: 8. In nucleotides, the CDR3 is TGTGCCAGCAGCCAATCCCTAGCGGGGGGGATAGGTACGCAGTATTTT. This codes for CASSQSLAGGIGTQYF.

This clonotype showed up just a few times. The chain employs TRBV20-1 and TRBJ1-5, with D possibly being TRBD1 (5 bases). V lost 4 bases and J lost 0, with 13 bases in between. The length of the CDR3 is 15 residues. Germline CDR1 and CDR2: DFQATT and SNEGSKA (reference sequence). The DNA of the CDR3 is TGCAGTGCTAAAATGCGTGACAGTAGCAATCAGCCCCAGCATTTT. This translates into CSAKMRDSSNQPQHF.

This clonotype was found a few times. V gene TRBV9 combines with J gene TRBJ1-1; D not certain. V shed 4 bases and J shed 6 bases, with 22 bases lying between them. CDR3 length equals 16 residues. CDR1 is SGDLS and CDR2 is YYNGEE in the germline V gene. DNA of the CDR3: TGTGCCAGCAGCCCAATACTTGATCCCACCGGCGCTGAAGCTTTCTTT. This codes for CASSPILDPTGAEAFF.